This TCR beta chain was captured in a study of cytomegalovirus exposure and HLA in healthy donors. Across the study: An analysis done earlier identified almost 120 million unique TCR beta sequences from about 179 million T cells. Whole-study results and caveats: In an earlier analysis, most TCR beta V segments were productive about 87% or about 30% of the time. Associated with cytomegalovirus, according to the listing, were 150 to 200 TCR beta chains. CMV serostatus was the only recorded immune exposure for donors.

The PCR contained 60 Vbeta and 13 Jbeta primers. Only in-frame clones appear in the TCRdb table, and some are missing; sequencing was by immunoSEQ multiplex PCR. The sample carries over 150,000 clones, roughly 77% recorded once. To note about this clone: The antigen remains unidentified.

This CDR3 is 15 amino acids long. The germline CDR1 and CDR2 sequences are LNHDA and SQIVND (reference sequence). The ends were cut back, 0 bases at V and 2 bases at J, with 8 bases in the middle. The rearrangement uses TRBV19 and TRBJ1-5, with D tentatively TRBD1 (6 bases). Sequenced: PBMCs. This sequence was found in a woman between 35 and 50 years old in good health and CMV-seropositive. The CDR3 nucleotides read TGTGCCAGTAGTATAGACAGGGGCGGCAATCAGCCCCAGCATTTT. Protein sequence: CASSIDRGGNQPQHF. Full variable domain (missing parts from reference TRBV19 and TRBJ1-5): DGGITQSPKYLFRKEGQNVTLSCEQNLNHDAMYWYRQDPGQGLRLIYYSQIVNDFQKGDIAEGYSVSREKKESFPLTVTSAQKNPTAFYLCASSIDRGGNQPQHFGDGTRLSIL.